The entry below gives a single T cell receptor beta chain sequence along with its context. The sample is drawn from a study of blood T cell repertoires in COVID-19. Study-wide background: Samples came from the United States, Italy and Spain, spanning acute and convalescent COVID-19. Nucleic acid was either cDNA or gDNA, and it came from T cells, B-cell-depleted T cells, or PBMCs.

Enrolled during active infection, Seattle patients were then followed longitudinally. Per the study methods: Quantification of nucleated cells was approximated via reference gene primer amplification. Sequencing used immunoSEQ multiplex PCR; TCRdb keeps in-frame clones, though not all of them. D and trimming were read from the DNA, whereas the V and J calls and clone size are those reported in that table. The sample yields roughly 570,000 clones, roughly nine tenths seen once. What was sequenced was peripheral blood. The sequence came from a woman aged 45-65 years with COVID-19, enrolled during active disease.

The CDR3 sequence is CASSDSGGTGELFF. CDR3 DNA sequence: TGCGCCAGCAGCGATAGTGGTGGCACCGGGGAGCTGTTTTTT. The rearrangement joins TRBV10-1 to TRBJ2-2, with D uncertain. The length of the CDR3 is 14 residues. Trimming shortened V by 6 bases and J by 4 bases, and 12 bases separated the two germline ends. Germline CDR1 and CDR2: WNHNN and SYGVQD (reference sequence).